These T cell receptor beta chains were read from a single sample in a study of cytomegalovirus exposure and HLA in healthy donors. Using immunoSEQ multiplex PCR, the repertoire was profiled, and TCRdb retains in-frame clones only, with some absent. The table shows over 150,000 clones, with about 77% occurring only once. The material sequenced was PBMCs. The receptors here all came from a man between 25 and 39 years old in good health and CMV-seropositive. Both conserved end residues are part of each CDR3. The order of the fields is J gene, D gene, V gene, clone size, CDR3 DNA, CDR3 protein. A D gene is named only where the DNA matches it firmly. Only part of the rows carry a size: once, few, many, or a class if the clone is expanded.

>TRBJ2-3|.|TRBV9|few
TGTGCCAGCAGCGTATACGGGGGTGGCACAGATACGCAGTATTTT
CASSVYGGGTDTQYF
>TRBJ1-4|.|TRBV5-1|.
TGCGCCAGCAGCTTGGCCCATGGGACAAATGAAAAACTGTTTTTT
CASSLAHGTNEKLFF
>TRBJ2-3|TRBD2|TRBV4-1|.
TGCGCCAGCAGCCAAGGGCTGGTCGAGCGGGGACGAGATCGGGGGCAGTATTTT
CASSQGLVERGRDRGQYF
>TRBJ2-7|.|TRBV11-1|.
TGTGCCAGCAGTGCAGACAGACTTAACTACGAGCAGTACTTC
CASSADRLNYEQYF
>TRBJ1-2|TRBD1|TRBV6-5|few
TGTGCCAGCAGTTACCCGGGACAGGCCGCTAACTATGGCTACACCTTC
CASSYPGQAANYGYTF
>TRBJ2-7|.|TRBV6-4|few
TGTGCCAGCGAGAGGGGGGGGCGCGTGTACGAGCAGTACTTC
CASERGGRVYEQYF
>TRBJ2-1|TRBD1|TRBV4-2|.
TGTGCCAGCAGCAAACGGGACAGGGGGTCAGACAATGAGCAGTTCTTC
CASSKRDRGSDNEQFF
>TRBJ1-2|.|TRBV13|.
TGTGCCAAGGAACGGGCCGAGGGATGTGGCTACACCTTC
CAKERAEGCGYTF
>TRBJ1-5|.|TRBV29-1|.
TGCAGCGTTGCCGGGGGGCCTAGCAATCAGCCCCAGCATTTT
CSVAGGPSNQPQHF
>TRBJ2-3|.|TRBV11-3|.
TGTGCCAGCAGCTTAGGCCGGAGTTGGGGCACAGATACGCAGTATTTT
CASSLGRSWGTDTQYF
>TRBJ1-5|TRBD1|TRBV6-1|.
TGTGCCCGCCCGGGACAGGGGCCTAATCAGCCCCAGCATTTT
CARPGQGPNQPQHF
>TRBJ2-2|TRBD2|TRBV2|few
TGTGCCAGCCTGGGCGGGAGTAGTGGAACCGGGGAGCTGTTTTTT
CASLGGSSGTGELFF
>TRBJ1-2|TRBD1|TRBV6-4|.
TGTGCCAGCCGTCGCGGGACAGTTTTCTTTTCCCCAAACAAAAACTATGGCTACACCTTC
CASRRGTVFFSPNKNYGYTF
>TRBJ2-1|.|TRBV7-2|.
TGTGCCAGCAGCTCTGGACTTTACAATGAGCAGTTCTTC
CASSSGLYNEQFF
>TRBJ1-1|.|TRBV6-1|few
TGTGCCAGCAGTGAAGCACGGGTACCCATACAGGGACGAAACACTGAAGCTTTCTTT
CASSEARVPIQGRNTEAFF
>TRBJ2-5|TRBD1|TRBV7-2|.
TGTGCCAGCAGCTTAGTGGGACAGCTGCAAGAGACCCAGTACTTC
CASSLVGQLQETQYF
>TRBJ2-6|.|TRBV29-1|.
TGCAGCGTTGAAGGAGAGCAGTCAACTTCAAGGGGGGGGGCCAACGTCCTGACTTTC
CSVEGEQSTSRGGANVLTF
>TRBJ2-1|.|TRBV5-6|.
TGTGCCAGCAGCTTTTACCCCCCCGGTGAGCAGTTCTTC
CASSFYPPGEQFF
>TRBJ2-7|TRBD2|TRBV9|.
TGTGCCAGCAGCGTAGCTACTAGCGGGTACGAGCAGTACTTC
CASSVATSGYEQYF
>TRBJ2-7|TRBD1|TRBV10-3|.
TGTGCCATCAGTGGGCCCCCCGGGACAGGGGGCGCGAGGCAGTACTTC
CAISGPPGTGGARQYF